This T cell receptor (beta chain) is from a study of neurological immune-mediated disorders. Germline CDR1 LGHNA, CDR2 YSLEER. Losses at the gene ends were 4 bases for V and 4 bases for J; bases not matched to a gene: 3. There are 14 residues in the CDR3. The time point denotes: longitudinal time-point 3. The starting material, 2 million PBMCs stored at -80 C, gave rise to the unsorted libraries. Each CDR3 protein gets one entry after TCRdb re-called the 5' RACE reads with MiXCR. This table holds roughly 50,000 distinct CDR3 sequences, roughly 13% found once. This clonotype was picked up many times. The TCR comes from a male donor with HTLV-1-associated myelopathy (HAM/TSP). The sample consisted of PBMCs. This chain joins TRBV4-3 and TRBJ1-4, with TRBD1 matching over 7 bases. The CDR3 loop reads CASSPRGFNEKLFF. The CDR3 DNA sequence: TGCGCCAGCAGCCCCAGGGGGTTTAATGAAAAACTGTTTTTT.